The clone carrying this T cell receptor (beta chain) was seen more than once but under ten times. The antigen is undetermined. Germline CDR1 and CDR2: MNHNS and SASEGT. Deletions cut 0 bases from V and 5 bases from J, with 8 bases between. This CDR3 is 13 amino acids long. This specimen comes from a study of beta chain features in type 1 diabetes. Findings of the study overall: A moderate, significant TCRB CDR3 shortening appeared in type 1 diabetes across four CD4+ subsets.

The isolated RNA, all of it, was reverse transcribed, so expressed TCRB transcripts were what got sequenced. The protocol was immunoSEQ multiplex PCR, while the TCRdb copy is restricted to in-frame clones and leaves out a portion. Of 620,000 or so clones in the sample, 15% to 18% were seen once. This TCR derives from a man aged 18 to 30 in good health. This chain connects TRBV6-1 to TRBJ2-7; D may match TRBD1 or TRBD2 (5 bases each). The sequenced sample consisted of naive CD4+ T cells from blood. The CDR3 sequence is CASSEAGDDEQYF. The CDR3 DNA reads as TGTGCCAGCAGTGAAGCAGGGGACGACGAGCAGTACTTC.